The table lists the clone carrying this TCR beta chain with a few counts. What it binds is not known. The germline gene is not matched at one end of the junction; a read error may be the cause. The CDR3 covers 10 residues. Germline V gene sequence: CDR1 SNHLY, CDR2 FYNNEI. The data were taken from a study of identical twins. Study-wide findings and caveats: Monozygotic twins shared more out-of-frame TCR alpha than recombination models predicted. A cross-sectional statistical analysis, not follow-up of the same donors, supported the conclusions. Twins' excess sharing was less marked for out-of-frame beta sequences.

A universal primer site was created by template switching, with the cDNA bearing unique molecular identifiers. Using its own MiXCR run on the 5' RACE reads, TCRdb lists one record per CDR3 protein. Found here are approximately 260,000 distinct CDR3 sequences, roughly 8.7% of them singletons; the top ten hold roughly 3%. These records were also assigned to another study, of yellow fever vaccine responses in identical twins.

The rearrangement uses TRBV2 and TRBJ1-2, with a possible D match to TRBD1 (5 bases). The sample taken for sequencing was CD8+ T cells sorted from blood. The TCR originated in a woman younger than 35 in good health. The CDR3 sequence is CASRGEFLNF. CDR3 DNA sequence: TGTGCCAGCAGGGGGGAGTTCTTAAACTTC.